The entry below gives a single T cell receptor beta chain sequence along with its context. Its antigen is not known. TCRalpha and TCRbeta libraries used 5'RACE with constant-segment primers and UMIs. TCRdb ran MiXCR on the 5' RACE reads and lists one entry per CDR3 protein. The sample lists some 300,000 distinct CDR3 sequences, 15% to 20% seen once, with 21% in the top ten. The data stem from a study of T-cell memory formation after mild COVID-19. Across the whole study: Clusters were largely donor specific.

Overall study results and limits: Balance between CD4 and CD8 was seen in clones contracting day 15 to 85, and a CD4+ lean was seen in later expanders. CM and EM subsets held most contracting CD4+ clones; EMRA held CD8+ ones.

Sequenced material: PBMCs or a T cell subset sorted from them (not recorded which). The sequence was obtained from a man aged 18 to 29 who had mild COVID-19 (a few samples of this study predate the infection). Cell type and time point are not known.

The CDR3 region is CASSRVTGLNEKLFF. Written as DNA, the CDR3 is TGTGCCAGCAGCCGGGTGACAGGGCTTAATGAAAAACTGTTTTTT. This chain joins TRBV7-2 and TRBJ1-4; 7 positions agree with TRBD1. Germline V gene data show CDR1 as SGHTA and CDR2 as FQGNSA. The trim removed 5 bases at V and 4 bases at J, leaving 7 bases unmatched. This CDR3 spans 15 amino acids.